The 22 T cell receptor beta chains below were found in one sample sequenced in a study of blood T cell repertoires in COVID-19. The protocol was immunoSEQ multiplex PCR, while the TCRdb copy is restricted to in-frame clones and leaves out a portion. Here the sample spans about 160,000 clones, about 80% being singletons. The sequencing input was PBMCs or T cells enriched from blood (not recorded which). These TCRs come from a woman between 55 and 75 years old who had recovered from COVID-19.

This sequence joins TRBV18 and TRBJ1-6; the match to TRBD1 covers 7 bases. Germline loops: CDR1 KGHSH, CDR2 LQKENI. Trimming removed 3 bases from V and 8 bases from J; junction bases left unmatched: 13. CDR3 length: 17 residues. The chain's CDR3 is CASSPPGQPIGYSPLHF. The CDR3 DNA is TGTGCCAGCTCACCGCCGGGACAGCCGATCGGATATTCACCCCTCCACTTT.

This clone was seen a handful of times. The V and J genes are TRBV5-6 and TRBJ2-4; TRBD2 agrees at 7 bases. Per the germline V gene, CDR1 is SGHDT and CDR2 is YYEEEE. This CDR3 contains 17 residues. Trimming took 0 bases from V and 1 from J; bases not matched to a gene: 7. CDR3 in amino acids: CASSLAPGAGAKNIQYF. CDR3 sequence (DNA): TGTGCCAGCAGCTTGGCACCGGGAGCGGGGGCCAAAAACATTCAGTACTTC.

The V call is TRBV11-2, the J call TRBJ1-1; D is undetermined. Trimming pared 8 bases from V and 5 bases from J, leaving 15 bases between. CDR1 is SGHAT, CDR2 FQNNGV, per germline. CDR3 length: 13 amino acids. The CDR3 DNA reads TGTGCCAGCCGAACCTCGCGATGGACTGAAGCTTTCTTT. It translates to CASRTSRWTEAFF.

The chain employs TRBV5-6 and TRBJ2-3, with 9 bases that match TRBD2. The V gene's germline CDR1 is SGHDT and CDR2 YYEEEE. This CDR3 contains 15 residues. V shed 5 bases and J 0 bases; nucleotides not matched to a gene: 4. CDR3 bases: TGTGCCAGCAGTAGACTAGCGGATAGCACAGATACGCAGTATTTT. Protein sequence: CASSRLADSTDTQYF. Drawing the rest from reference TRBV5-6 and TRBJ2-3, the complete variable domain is DAGVTQSPTHLIKTRGQQVTLRCSPKSGHDTVSWYQQALGQGPQFIFQYYEEEERQRGNFPDRFSGHQFPNYSSELNVNALLLGDSALYLCASSRLADSTDTQYFGPGTRLTVL.

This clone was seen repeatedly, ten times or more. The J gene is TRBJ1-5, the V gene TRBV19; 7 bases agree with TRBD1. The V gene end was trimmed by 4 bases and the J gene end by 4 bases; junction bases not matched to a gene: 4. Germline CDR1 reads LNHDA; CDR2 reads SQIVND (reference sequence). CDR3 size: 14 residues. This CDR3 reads CASSTTGENQPQHF. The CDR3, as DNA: TGTGCCAGTAGTACCACAGGGGAAAATCAGCCCCAGCATTTT.

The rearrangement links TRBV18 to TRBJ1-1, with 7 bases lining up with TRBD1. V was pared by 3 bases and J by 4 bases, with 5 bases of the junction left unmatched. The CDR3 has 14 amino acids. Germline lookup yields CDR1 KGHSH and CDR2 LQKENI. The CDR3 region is CASSPWAGGTEAFF. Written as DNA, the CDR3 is TGTGCCAGCTCACCGTGGGCAGGGGGCACTGAAGCTTTCTTT.

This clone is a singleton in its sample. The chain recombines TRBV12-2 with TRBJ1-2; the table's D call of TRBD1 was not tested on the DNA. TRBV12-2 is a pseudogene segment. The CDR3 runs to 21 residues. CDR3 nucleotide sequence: TGTGCAAGTCGCTTAACGTACGCGGGTTGGGACAGGGGGCACTTGGGCTATGGCTACACCTTC. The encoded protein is CASRLTYAGWDRGHLGYGYTF.

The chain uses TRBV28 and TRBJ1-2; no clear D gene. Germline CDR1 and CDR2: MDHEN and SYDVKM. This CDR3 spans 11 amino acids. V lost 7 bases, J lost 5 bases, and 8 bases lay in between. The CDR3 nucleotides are TGTGCCAGCAACCCGGGGTATGGCTACACCTTC. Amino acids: CASNPGYGYTF.

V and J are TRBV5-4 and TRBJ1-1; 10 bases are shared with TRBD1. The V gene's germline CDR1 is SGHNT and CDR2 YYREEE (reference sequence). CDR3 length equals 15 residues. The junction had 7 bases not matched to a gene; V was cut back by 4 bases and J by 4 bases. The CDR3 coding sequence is TGTGCCAGCAGCAAACGGACAGGGGGGTCCACTGAAGCTTTCTTT. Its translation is CASSKRTGGSTEAFF.

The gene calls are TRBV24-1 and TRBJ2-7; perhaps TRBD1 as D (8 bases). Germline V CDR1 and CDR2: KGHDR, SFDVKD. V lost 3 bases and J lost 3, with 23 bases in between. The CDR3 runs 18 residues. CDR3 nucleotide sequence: TGTGCCACCAGTGATGGGGGGGAACAGGGGGGAACGGACTACGAGCAGTACTTC. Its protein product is CATSDGGEQGGTDYEQYF.

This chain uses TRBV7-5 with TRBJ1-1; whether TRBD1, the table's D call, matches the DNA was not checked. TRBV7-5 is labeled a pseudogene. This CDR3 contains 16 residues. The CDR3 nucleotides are TGTGCCAGAAGCTTAGCGAAGGACAGGGGGCGAACTGAAGCTTTCTTT. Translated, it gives CARSLAKDRGRTEAFF.

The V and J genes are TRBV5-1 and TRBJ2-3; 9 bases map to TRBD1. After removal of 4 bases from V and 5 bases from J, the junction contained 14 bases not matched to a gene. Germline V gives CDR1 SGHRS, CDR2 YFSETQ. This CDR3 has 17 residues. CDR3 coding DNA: TGCGCCAGCAGCACACAGGGACAGGGTGTTGCAAAAGATACGCAGTATTTT. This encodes CASSTQGQGVAKDTQYF.

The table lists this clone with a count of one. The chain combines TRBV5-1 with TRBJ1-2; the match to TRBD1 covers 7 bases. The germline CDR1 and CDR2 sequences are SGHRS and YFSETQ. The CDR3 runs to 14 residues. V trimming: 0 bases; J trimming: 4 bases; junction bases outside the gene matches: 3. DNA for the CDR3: TGCGCCAGCAGCTTGGAGGGGACAGTCTATGGCTACACCTTC. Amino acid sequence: CASSLEGTVYGYTF.

CDR3 protein: CAISENQGAGTEAFF. CDR3 bases: TGTGCCATCAGTGAGAATCAGGGGGCAGGCACTGAAGCTTTCTTT. J is TRBJ1-1 and V is TRBV10-3, with 8 bases aligning to TRBD1. There are 15 residues in the CDR3. In germline, CDR1 is ENHRY, CDR2 SYGVKD. V gave up 2 bases and J gave up 4 bases; unmatched junction bases: 6.

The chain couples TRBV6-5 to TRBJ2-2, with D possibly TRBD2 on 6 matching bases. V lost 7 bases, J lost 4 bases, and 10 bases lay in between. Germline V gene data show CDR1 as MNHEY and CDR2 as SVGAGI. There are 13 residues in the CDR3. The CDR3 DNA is TGTGCCAGCACGCGGGGTGGCACCGGGGAGCTGTTTTTT. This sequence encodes CASTRGGTGELFF.

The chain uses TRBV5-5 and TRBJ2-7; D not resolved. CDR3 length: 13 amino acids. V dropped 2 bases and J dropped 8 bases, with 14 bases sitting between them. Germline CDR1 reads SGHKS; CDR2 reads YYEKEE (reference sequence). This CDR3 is CASSLPPLRQQYF. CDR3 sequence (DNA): TGTGCCAGCAGCTTACCCCCGTTGCGGCAGCAGTACTTC. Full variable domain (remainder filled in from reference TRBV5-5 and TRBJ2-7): DAGVTQSPTHLIKTRGQQVTLRCSPISGHKSVSWYQQVLGQGPQFIFQYYEKEERGRGNFPDRFSARQFPNYSSELNVNALLLGDSALYLCASSLPPLRQQYFGPGTRLTVT.

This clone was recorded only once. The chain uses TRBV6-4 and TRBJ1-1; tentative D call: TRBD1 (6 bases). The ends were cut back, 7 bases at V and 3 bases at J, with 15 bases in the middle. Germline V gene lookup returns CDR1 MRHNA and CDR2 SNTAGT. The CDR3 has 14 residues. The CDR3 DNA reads TGTGCCAGCACCCTCGATTGGGGGCACACTGAAGCTTTCTTT. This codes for CASTLDWGHTEAFF.

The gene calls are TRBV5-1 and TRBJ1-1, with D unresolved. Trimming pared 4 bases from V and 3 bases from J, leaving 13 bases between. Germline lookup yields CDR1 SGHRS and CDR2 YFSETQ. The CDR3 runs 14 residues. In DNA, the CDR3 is TGCGCCAGCAGCCCTACCCACGGTGACACTGAAGCTTTCTTT. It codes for CASSPTHGDTEAFF.

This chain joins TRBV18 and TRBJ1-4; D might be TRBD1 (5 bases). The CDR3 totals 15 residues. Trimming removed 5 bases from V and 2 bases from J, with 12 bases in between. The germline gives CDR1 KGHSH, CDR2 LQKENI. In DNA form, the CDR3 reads TGTGCCAGCTCAAAGGAGGGGTTGACTAATGAAAAACTGTTTTTT. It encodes CASSKEGLTNEKLFF. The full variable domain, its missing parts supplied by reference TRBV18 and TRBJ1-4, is NAGVMQNPRHLVRRRGQEARLRCSPMKGHSHVYWYRQLPEEGLKFMVYLQKENIIDESGMPKERFSAEFPKEGPSILRIQQVVRGDSAAYFCASSKEGLTNEKLFFGSGTQLSVL.

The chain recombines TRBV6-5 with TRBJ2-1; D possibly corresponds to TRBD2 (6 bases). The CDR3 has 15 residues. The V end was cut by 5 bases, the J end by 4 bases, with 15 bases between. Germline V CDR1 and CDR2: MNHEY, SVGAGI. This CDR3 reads CASSPRDSAYNEQFF. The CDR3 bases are TGTGCCAGCAGTCCCCGGGACTCCGCATACAATGAGCAGTTCTTC.

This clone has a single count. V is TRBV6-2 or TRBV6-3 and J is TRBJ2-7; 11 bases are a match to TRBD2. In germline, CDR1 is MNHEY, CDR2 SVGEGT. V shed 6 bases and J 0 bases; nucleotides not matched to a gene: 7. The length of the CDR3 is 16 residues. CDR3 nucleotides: TGTGCCAGCAGCTGGGATCTAGCGGGGGGCTCCTACGAGCAGTACTTC. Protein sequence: CASSWDLAGGSYEQYF.

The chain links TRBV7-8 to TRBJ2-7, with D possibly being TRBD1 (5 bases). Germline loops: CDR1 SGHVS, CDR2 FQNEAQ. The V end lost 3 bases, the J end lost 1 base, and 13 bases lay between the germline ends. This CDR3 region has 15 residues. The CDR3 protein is CASSFPRVGSYEQYF. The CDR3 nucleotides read TGTGCCAGCAGCTTTCCCAGGGTTGGGTCCTACGAGCAGTACTTC.